A single sample is the source of the 31 T cell receptor beta chains below, sequenced in a study of response to subunit inactivated influenza vaccine (dated by TCRdb to 2017 to 2018). The protocol used for the library was RT-PCR. The run used an Illumina HiSeq 2500. Using fastp at Q25 and MiXCR, TCRdb reprocessed the public reads and kept productive beta chains. Identical CDR3 proteins give one entry, which carries the most common genes and DNA. The sample profile shows just under 550,000 distinct CDR3 sequences; 20% to 25% of them were found once. The leading ten clones occupy approximately 3% of the sample. These data also formed part of another study, on T cells expressing NK-cell markers. The second study also describes: TCR beta cDNA libraries were made by 5'RACE template switching that added a universal primer site and unique molecular identifiers.

The sample was CD4+ T cells sorted from PBMCs, taken 11 to 12 days after vaccination. The receptors here all came from a man aged 50-60 years who received an inactivated influenza vaccine. Donor details come from another sample of the same person, matched by shared clones.

Comment on this clonotype: Compared with germline, one end of the junction differs, possibly owing to a read error. The rearrangement joins TRBV7-7 to TRBJ2-5; D is tentatively TRBD1 or TRBD2 (5 bases each). This CDR3 has 17 residues. Germline V gene sequence: CDR1 SSHAT, CDR2 FNYEAQ (reference sequence). In nucleotides, the CDR3 is TGTGCTAGCAGCAAGCGCAAGGGACCGATAAACCAAGAGACCCAGCACTTC. Its translation: CASSKRKGPINQETQHF.

This clonotype was found a few times. The chain uses TRBV12-3 or TRBV12-4 and TRBJ2-5, with 7 nucleotides matching TRBD1. The CDR3 runs to 18 residues. V was pared by 2 bases and J by 1 base, with 13 bases of the junction left unmatched. The CDR3 sequence is CASSLFLYGEGAQETQYF. The CDR3 nucleotides are TGTGCCAGCAGTTTATTTTTATACGGAGAGGGGGCCCAAGAGACCCAGTACTTC.

This clonotype was observed a handful of times. The chain has TRBV3-1 and TRBJ1-1; 10 nucleotides line up with TRBD1. This CDR3 is built from 15 residues. J lost 5 bases, V lost 4 bases, and 7 bases had no gene match. CDR1 LGHDT and CDR2 YNNKEL come from the germline V gene (reference sequence). The CDR3 bases are TGTGCCAGCAGCCCCCGACAGGGGGCGATAACTGAAGCTTTCTTT. Protein sequence: CASSPRQGAITEAFF.

In this sample, this clonotype turned up many times. A much larger clone differs from this one at a single base, so this may be a read error. The V call is TRBV2, the J call TRBJ2-3; D remains ambiguous. The CDR3 is 11 amino acids. V was cut by 5 bases and J by 2 bases, with 2 bases left in between. Germline values: CDR1 SNHLY, CDR2 FYNNEI. The CDR3 coding sequence is TGTGCCAGCAGTATCACAGATACGCAGTATTTT. This sequence encodes CASSITDTQYF. The full variable domain, completed using reference TRBV2 and TRBJ2-3, is EPEVTQTPSHQVTQMGQEVILRCVPISNHLYFYWYRQILGQKVEFLVSFYNNEISEKSEIFDDQFSVERPDGSNFTLKIRSTKLEDSAMYFCASSITDTQYFGPGTRLTVL.

V usage is TRBV7-2 and J usage is TRBJ1-2, with 7 bases that match TRBD1. The CDR3 runs 13 residues. Trimming cost V 5 bases and J 8 bases; bases outside gene matches: 8. CDR1 is SGHTA and CDR2 is FQGNSA in the germline V gene. The chain's CDR3 is CASSPRDSKGYTF. CDR3 DNA sequence: TGTGCCAGCAGCCCTCGGGACAGCAAAGGCTACACCTTC. The variable domain in full, with the rest retrieved from reference TRBV7-2 and TRBJ1-2, is GAGVSQSPSNKVTEKGKDVELRCDPISGHTALYWYRQSLGQGLEFLIYFQGNSAPDKSGLPSDRFSAERTGGSVSTLTIQRTQQEDSAVYLCASSPRDSKGYTFGSGTRLTVV.

The chain uses TRBV7-2 and TRBJ1-6; the match to TRBD1 covers 7 bases. CDR1 SGHTA and CDR2 FQGNSA come from the germline V gene. The ends lost 3 bases at V and 8 bases at J; junction bases unmatched: 10. The CDR3 sequence is 16 residues long. CDR3 in amino acids: CASSFGEGTAYSPLHF. For the CDR3, the DNA is TGTGCCAGCAGCTTCGGGGAGGGGACAGCTTATTCACCCCTCCACTTT.

This clonotype was seen more than once but under ten times. The CDR3 sequence is CASSLTSGFSGANVLTF. CDR3 bases: TGTGCCAGCAGCTTAACTAGCGGGTTCTCTGGGGCCAACGTCCTGACTTTC. The rearrangement uses TRBV28 and TRBJ2-6; 9 positions agree with TRBD2. V gave up 6 bases and J gave up 0 bases; unmatched junction bases: 6. Germline V CDR1 and CDR2: MDHEN, SYDVKM. This CDR3 comprises 17 residues.

This clonotype has only a few counts. The chain's CDR3 is CSAKQGSDNQPQHF. Written as DNA, the CDR3 is TGCAGTGCAAAACAGGGGTCGGACAATCAGCCCCAGCATTTT. The chain joins TRBV20-1 to TRBJ1-5; 7 nucleotides align to TRBD1. This CDR3 is 14 amino acids long. The ends lost 6 bases at V and 3 bases at J; junction bases unmatched: 8. From germline, CDR1 is DFQATT and CDR2 SNEGSKA (reference sequence).

This clonotype was found a few times. V usage is TRBV10-3 and J usage is TRBJ2-7; weak D call: TRBD2 (5 bases). This CDR3 contains 14 residues. Germline V lookup: CDR1 ENHRY, CDR2 SYGVKD. The V and J ends lost 4 bases and 2 bases respectively, with 12 bases between them. CDR3 protein: CAISALAAPYEQYF. CDR3 sequence (DNA): TGTGCCATCAGTGCTCTAGCAGCCCCCTACGAGCAGTACTTC.

This clonotype was seen a handful of times. The chain carries TRBV14 and TRBJ2-1, with 7 nucleotides matching TRBD2. The CDR3 sequence is 15 residues long. Germline V gene data show CDR1 as SGHDN and CDR2 as FVKESK. V lost 1 base and J lost 5; bases outside the gene matches: 5. The CDR3 loop is CASSQGSGRDNEQFF. In DNA form, the CDR3 reads TGTGCCAGCAGCCAAGGTAGCGGGCGGGACAATGAGCAGTTCTTC.

The genes are TRBV12-3 or TRBV12-4 and TRBJ2-2; 14 positions match TRBD2. The CDR3 has 20 amino acids. Trimming removed 6 bases from V and 5 bases from J; junction bases left unmatched: 17. CDR3 amino acids: CASRDPQWTSGGSWTGELFF. The CDR3 DNA sequence: TGTGCCAGCAGGGACCCCCAATGGACTAGCGGGGGGAGTTGGACCGGGGAGCTGTTTTTT.

This sequence joins TRBV3-1 and TRBJ1-1; no reliable D call. V lost 2 bases to trimming and J lost 0 bases, with 4 bases between them. Germline values: CDR1 LGHDT, CDR2 YNNKEL (reference sequence). The CDR3 is 13 amino acids. CDR3 nucleotides: TGTGCCAGCAGCCAACAGATGAACACTGAAGCTTTCTTT. Protein sequence: CASSQQMNTEAFF.

The chain joins TRBV3-1 to TRBJ1-5; no clear D. V gave up 5 bases and J gave up 0 bases, with 8 bases separating them. CDR1 LGHDT and CDR2 YNNKEL come from the germline V gene (reference sequence). The CDR3 length is 14 residues. CDR3 nucleotide sequence: TGTGCCAGCAGCGGCGGAGATAGCAATCAGCCCCAGCATTTT. The encoded protein is CASSGGDSNQPQHF.

This clonotype was observed many times. The rearrangement links TRBV5-5 to TRBJ2-2, with 7 positions matching TRBD2. V was pared by 2 bases and J by 2 bases, with 6 bases of the junction left unmatched. The CDR3 is 16 amino acids. Germline V gene data show CDR1 as SGHKS and CDR2 as YYEKEE (reference sequence). The CDR3 reads CASSLGLADNTGELFF. The DNA for the CDR3 is TGTGCCAGCAGCTTAGGGCTAGCGGACAACACCGGGGAGCTGTTTTTT.

V usage is TRBV4-3 and J usage is TRBJ1-1; no clear D. The V and J ends lost 1 base and 5 bases respectively, with 14 bases between them. The CDR3 totals 15 residues. Germline V gene sequence: CDR1 LGHNA, CDR2 YSLEER. CDR3 in DNA: TGCGCCAGCAGCCAAGGCAGCGTCTCGGGTACTGAAGCTTTCTTT. Protein: CASSQGSVSGTEAFF.

In this sample, this clonotype turned up a few times. This chain links TRBV19 with TRBJ2-5; D perhaps matches TRBD1 (5 bases). Per germline, CDR1 LNHDA and CDR2 SQIVND (reference sequence). CDR3 length equals 13 residues. Between the trimmed V and J ends, which lost 5 bases and 0 bases, there was a span of 7 bases. CDR3 DNA sequence: TGTGCCAGTAGTGACAGATACCAAGAGACCCAGTACTTC. Encoded protein: CASSDRYQETQYF.

This chain joins TRBV7-8 and TRBJ1-2, with a weak D call TRBD1 (5 bases). Germline V lookup: CDR1 SGHVS, CDR2 FQNEAQ. The CDR3 length is 13 residues. V lost 5 bases and J 7 bases, leaving 14 bases between the germline ends. The CDR3 sequence: CASSPDPRGGYTF. CDR3 nucleotide sequence: TGTGCCAGCAGCCCCGACCCGAGGGGTGGCTACACCTTC.

This clonotype was seen a few times. As DNA, the CDR3 is TGTGCCACCAGCAGAGATTTAGCGGGACTATCTTACGAGCAGTACTTC. Its translation: CATSRDLAGLSYEQYF. The chain links TRBV15 to TRBJ2-7; 8 nucleotides agree with TRBD2. The CDR3 runs to 16 residues. Trimming cost V 0 bases and J 4 bases; bases outside gene matches: 8. Germline CDR1 is LNHNV and CDR2 is YYDKDF (reference sequence).

This chain connects TRBV5-4 to TRBJ2-3, with D uncertain. This CDR3 is built from 12 residues. Trimming shortened V by 2 bases and J by 6 bases, and 7 bases separated the two germline ends. The germline CDR1 and CDR2 sequences are SGHNT and YYREEE (reference sequence). CDR3 DNA: TGTGCCAGCAGCTTATTTCTGGATACGCAGTATTTT. As protein: CASSLFLDTQYF.

There are a few counts of this clonotype. The CDR3, as DNA: TGTGCCAGCAGCTTTAAGGGCCGTGATGAAAAACTGTTTTTT. It translates to CASSFKGRDEKLFF. The chain uses TRBV5-4 and TRBJ1-4; D not resolved. CDR1 SGHNT and CDR2 YYREEE come from the germline V gene (reference sequence). CDR3 length equals 14 residues. V was trimmed by 2 bases and J by 6 bases, leaving 11 bases between them.

This chain joins TRBV3-1 and TRBJ1-5; D perhaps matches TRBD1 (5 bases). V lost 3 bases and J 3 bases, leaving 9 bases between the germline ends. The CDR3 sequence is 14 residues long. Per germline, CDR1 LGHDT and CDR2 YNNKEL (reference sequence). CDR3 sequence: CASSQGRYNQPQHF. In DNA, the CDR3 is TGTGCCAGCAGCCAGGGACGGTACAATCAGCCCCAGCATTTT.

This chain connects TRBV28 to TRBJ2-1; D is perhaps TRBD1 (6 bases). V lost 5 bases and J 10 bases, leaving 12 bases between the germline ends. In germline, CDR1 is MDHEN, CDR2 SYDVKM. This CDR3 has 12 amino acids. The CDR3: CASSIPTGEQFF. The DNA for the CDR3 is TGTGCCAGCAGTATCCCGACAGGCGAGCAGTTCTTC.

The CDR3 DNA reads as TGCAGTGCTAGCGGGACAGGACTAATGAACACTGAAGCTTTCTTT. It specifies CSASGTGLMNTEAFF. The chain has TRBV20-1 and TRBJ1-1; 8 bases line up with TRBD1. The V gene end was trimmed by 3 bases and the J gene end by 0 bases; junction bases not matched to a gene: 6. This CDR3 region has 15 residues. CDR1 is DFQATT, CDR2 SNEGSKA, per germline (reference sequence).

A word on this clonotype: Possible read error: a much larger clone is one base away. The gene calls are TRBV5-6 and TRBJ2-5; a possible D gene is TRBD2 (6 bases). Trimming pared 4 bases from V and 5 bases from J, leaving 18 bases between. The length of the CDR3 is 15 residues. Per germline, CDR1 SGHDT and CDR2 YYEEEE. The chain's CDR3 is CASSLRTRGAETQYF. The CDR3 bases are TGTGCCAGCAGCCTTAGGACTCGCGGGGCTGAGACCCAGTACTTC.

This clonotype was seen a few times. The chain joins TRBV5-4 to TRBJ2-7; TRBD1 agrees at 9 bases. The CDR3 has 15 residues. Trimming removed 3 bases from V and 0 bases from J; junction bases left unmatched: 4. Germline CDR1 reads SGHNT; CDR2 reads YYREEE (reference sequence). In DNA, the CDR3 is TGTGCCAGCAGCTCCAGGACAGGGGCCTCCTACGAGCAGTACTTC. Amino acids: CASSSRTGASYEQYF.

The rearrangement links TRBV7-6 to TRBJ2-1; 10 positions match TRBD2. CDR1 is SGHVS and CDR2 is FNYEAQ in the germline V gene. The CDR3 sequence is 15 residues long. Trimming removed 6 bases from V and 5 bases from J; junction bases left unmatched: 7. The CDR3 DNA reads as TGTGCCAGCAGTACTCCGGGACTAGCGAACAATGAGCAGTTCTTC. Its protein is CASSTPGLANNEQFF. Complete variable domain (other parts from reference TRBV7-6 and TRBJ2-1): GAGVSQSPRYKVTKRGQDVALRCDPISGHVSLYWYRQALGQGPEFLTYFNYEAQQDKSGLPNDRFSAERPEGSISTLTIQRTEQRDSAMYRCASSTPGLANNEQFFGPGTRLTVL.

This rearrangement joins TRBV28 to TRBJ2-6, with D perhaps being TRBD1 or TRBD2 (5 bases each). Germline V gives CDR1 MDHEN, CDR2 SYDVKM. V lost 7 bases to trimming and J lost 1 base, with 11 bases between them. The CDR3 runs to 15 residues. The CDR3 region has the DNA TGTGCCAGCAACCCCTGGGGGTCTGGGGCCAACGTCCTGACTTTC. Translating it yields CASNPWGSGANVLTF.

This clonotype turned up a few times. The chain employs TRBV12-3 or TRBV12-4 and TRBJ1-5; D is unclear. The length of the CDR3 is 15 residues. V lost 0 bases, J lost 3 bases, and 9 bases lay in between. CDR3 sequence reads: CASSLARAVNQPQHF. The DNA of the CDR3 is TGTGCCAGCAGTTTAGCGCGGGCAGTCAATCAGCCCCAGCATTTT.

This sequence joins TRBV5-4 and TRBJ2-1; TRBD2 matches 15 bases. V was clipped by 4 bases and J by 8 bases; unmatched bases: 10. This CDR3 comprises 17 residues. Germline assignment: CDR1 SGHNT and CDR2 YYREEE (reference sequence). CDR3 region: CASSQRTSGGARDEQFF. Written as DNA, the CDR3 is TGTGCCAGCAGCCAGAGGACTAGCGGGGGGGCCCGGGATGAGCAGTTCTTC.

On this clonotype: An end of the junction does not agree with germline; a read error may underlie this. V and J are TRBV7-2 and TRBJ1-2; D perhaps matches TRBD1 (6 bases). The CDR3 extends over 17 amino acids. Germline CDR1 SGHTA, CDR2 FQGNSA. The CDR3 spells CASSHINTGTPNYGYSF. The DNA of the CDR3 is TGTGCCAGCAGCCATATAAACACCGGGACACCAAACTATGGCTACTCCTTC.

The sample holds many counts of this clonotype. The rearrangement links TRBV5-1 to TRBJ2-7, with 10 bases lining up with TRBD2. V was pared by 2 bases and J by 2 bases, with 4 bases of the junction left unmatched. There are 15 residues in the CDR3. Germline V gene lookup returns CDR1 SGHRS and CDR2 YFSETQ. The DNA of the CDR3 is TGCGCCAGCAGCTTCTTAGCGGGAGGCCCCTACGAGCAGTACTTC. Protein product: CASSFLAGGPYEQYF.